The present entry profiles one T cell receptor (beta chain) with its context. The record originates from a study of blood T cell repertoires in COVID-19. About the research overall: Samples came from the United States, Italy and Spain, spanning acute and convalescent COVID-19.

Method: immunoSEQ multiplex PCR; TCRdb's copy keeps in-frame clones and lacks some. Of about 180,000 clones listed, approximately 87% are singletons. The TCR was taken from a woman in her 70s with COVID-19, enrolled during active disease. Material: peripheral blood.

CDR3 nucleotide sequence: TGCGCCAGCAGCTTGGCAGGGTGGTCCACTGAAGCTTTCTTT. Translated, it gives CASSLAGWSTEAFF. V gene TRBV5-1 combines with J gene TRBJ1-1; tentative D call: TRBD1 (5 bases). Germline CDR1 and CDR2: SGHRS and YFSETQ. This CDR3 has 14 residues. The V end lost 0 bases, the J end lost 4 bases, and 10 bases lay between the germline ends.